This T cell receptor beta chain was captured by sequencing in a study of T cell repertoires in cytomegalovirus infection. The CDR3 has 17 residues. Germline values: CDR1 SNHLY, CDR2 FYNNEI. V dropped 8 bases and J dropped 1; count of bases not matched to a gene: 13. Each CDR3 protein gets one entry after TCRdb re-called the reads with MiXCR. This sample carries 550,000 to 700,000 distinct CDR3 sequences, under 45% of them seen once, and the ten largest clones take about 48%. Note on this clonotype: Its antigen is not identified.

The chain combines TRBV2 with TRBJ1-5; 8 nucleotides align to TRBD1. The clonotype originates from a human donor in good health (CMV status not recorded). Some clones in this sample may be carry-over from other donors' samples. The sample here was cultured PBMCs, taken from culture after CMV antigen stimulation. As DNA, the CDR3 is TGTGCCAGCGCCAGGAGGCAGGGGGCAGGGAGCAATCAGCCCCAGCATTTT. Protein product: CASARRQGAGSNQPQHF. Looking up the rest from reference TRBV2 and TRBJ1-5 gives the full variable domain: EPEVTQTPSHQVTQMGQEVILRCVPISNHLYFYWYRQILGQKVEFLVSFYNNEISEKSEIFDDQFSVERPDGSNFTLKIRSTKLEDSAMYFCASARRQGAGSNQPQHFGDGTRLSIL.